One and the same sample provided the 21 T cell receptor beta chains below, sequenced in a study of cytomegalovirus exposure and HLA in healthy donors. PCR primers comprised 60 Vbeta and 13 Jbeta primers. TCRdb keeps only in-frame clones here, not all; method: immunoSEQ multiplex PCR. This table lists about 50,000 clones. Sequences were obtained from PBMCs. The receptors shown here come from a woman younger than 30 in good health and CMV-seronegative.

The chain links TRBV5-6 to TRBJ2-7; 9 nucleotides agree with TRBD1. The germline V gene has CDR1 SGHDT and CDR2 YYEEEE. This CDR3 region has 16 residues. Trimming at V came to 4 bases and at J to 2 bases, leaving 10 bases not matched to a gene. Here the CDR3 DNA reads TGTGCCAGCAGCGTCTTCTGGACAGGGGACCCCTACGAGCAGTACTTC. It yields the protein CASSVFWTGDPYEQYF.

The CDR3 nucleotides read TGTGCCAGCAGCTTAGAGACTAGCGGGGGGAGGTACCAAGAGACCCAGTACTTC. It encodes CASSLETSGGRYQETQYF. V gene TRBV7-8 combines with J gene TRBJ2-5; TRBD2 aligns across 13 bases. This CDR3 has 18 amino acids. J lost 0 bases, V lost 1 base, and 5 bases had no gene match. Germline V CDR1 and CDR2: SGHVS, FQNEAQ. Full variable domain (outside the CDR3, taken from reference TRBV7-8 and TRBJ2-5): GAGVSQSPRYKVAKRGQDVALRCDPISGHVSLFWYQQALGQGPEFLTYFQNEAQLDKSGLPSDRFFAERPEGSVSTLKIQRTQQEDSAVYLCASSLETSGGRYQETQYFGPGTRLLVL.

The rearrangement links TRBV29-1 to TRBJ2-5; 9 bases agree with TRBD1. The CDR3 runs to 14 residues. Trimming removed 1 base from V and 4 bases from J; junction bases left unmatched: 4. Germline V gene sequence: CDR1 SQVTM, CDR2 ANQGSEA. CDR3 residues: CSVEGGTGLETQYF. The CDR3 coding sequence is TGCAGCGTTGAAGGGGGGACAGGGTTAGAGACCCAGTACTTC.

The CDR3 is CAISESRTNTEAFF. CDR3 bases: TGTGCCATCAGTGAGTCGAGAACGAACACTGAAGCTTTCTTT. The chain employs TRBV10-3 and TRBJ1-1; D is uncertain. Germline CDR1 ENHRY, CDR2 SYGVKD. Between the trimmed V and J ends, which lost 0 bases and 1 base, there was a span of 6 bases. The CDR3 spans 14 residues.

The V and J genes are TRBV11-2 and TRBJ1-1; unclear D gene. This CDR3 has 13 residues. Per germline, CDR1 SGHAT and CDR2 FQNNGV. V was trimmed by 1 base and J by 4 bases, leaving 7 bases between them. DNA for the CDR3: TGTGCCAGCAGCTTAGGCGGGGTCACTGAAGCTTTCTTT. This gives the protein CASSLGGVTEAFF.

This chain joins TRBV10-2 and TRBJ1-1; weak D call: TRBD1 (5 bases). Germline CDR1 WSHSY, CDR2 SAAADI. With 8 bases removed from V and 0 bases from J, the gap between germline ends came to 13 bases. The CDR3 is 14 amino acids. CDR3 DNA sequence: TGCGCCAGCTCGGCAGGGAACATGAACACTGAAGCTTTCTTT. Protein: CASSAGNMNTEAFF.

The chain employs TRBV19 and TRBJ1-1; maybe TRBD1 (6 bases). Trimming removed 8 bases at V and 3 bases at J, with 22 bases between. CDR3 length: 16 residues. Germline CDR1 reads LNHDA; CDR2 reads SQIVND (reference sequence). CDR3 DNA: TGTGCCAGTGGAGGAAGGGTTGACAGGCGGGACACTGAAGCTTTCTTT. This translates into CASGGRVDRRDTEAFF.

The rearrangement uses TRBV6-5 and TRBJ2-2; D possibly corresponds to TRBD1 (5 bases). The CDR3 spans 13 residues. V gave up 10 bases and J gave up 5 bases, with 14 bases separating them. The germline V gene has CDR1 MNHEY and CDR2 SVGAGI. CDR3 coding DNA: TGTGCCACGTTGGAGCCAGGGACCGGGGAGCTGTTTTTT. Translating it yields CATLEPGTGELFF.

The CDR3 sequence: CASAIGGENSPLHF. The CDR3 nucleotides read TGTGCCAGCGCAATAGGGGGAGAGAATTCACCCCTCCACTTT. The chain links TRBV18 to TRBJ1-6; possible D gene TRBD1, 6 bases. V gave up 8 bases and J gave up 7 bases, with 15 bases separating them. CDR1 and CDR2 (germline): KGHSH, LQKENI. The CDR3 has 14 residues.

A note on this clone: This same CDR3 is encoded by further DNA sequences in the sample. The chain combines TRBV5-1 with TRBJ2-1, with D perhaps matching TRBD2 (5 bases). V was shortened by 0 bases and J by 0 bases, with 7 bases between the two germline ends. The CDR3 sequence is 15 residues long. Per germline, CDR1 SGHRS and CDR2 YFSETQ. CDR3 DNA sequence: TGCGCCAGCAGCTTGGGAGGGAGCTCCTACAATGAGCAGTTCTTC. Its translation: CASSLGGSSYNEQFF.

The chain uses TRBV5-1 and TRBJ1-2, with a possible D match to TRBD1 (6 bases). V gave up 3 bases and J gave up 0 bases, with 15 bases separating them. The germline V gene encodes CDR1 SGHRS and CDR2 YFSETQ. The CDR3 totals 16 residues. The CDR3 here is CASSWEGGRTNYGYTF. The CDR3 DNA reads TGCGCCAGCAGCTGGGAGGGGGGCAGAACTAACTATGGCTACACCTTC.

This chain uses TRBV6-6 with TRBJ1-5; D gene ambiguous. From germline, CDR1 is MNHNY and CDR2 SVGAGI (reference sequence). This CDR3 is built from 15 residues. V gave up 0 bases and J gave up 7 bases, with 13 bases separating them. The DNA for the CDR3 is TGTGCCAGCAGTTACTCAAGTGCGGCAGACCAGCCCCAGCATTTT. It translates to CASSYSSAADQPQHF.

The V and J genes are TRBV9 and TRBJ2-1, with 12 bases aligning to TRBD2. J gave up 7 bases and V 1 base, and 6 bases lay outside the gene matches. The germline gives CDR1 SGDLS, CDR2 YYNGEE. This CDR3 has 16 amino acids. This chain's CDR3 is CASSVSGLAGGNEQFF. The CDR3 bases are TGTGCCAGCAGCGTAAGCGGGCTAGCGGGAGGGAATGAGCAGTTCTTC.

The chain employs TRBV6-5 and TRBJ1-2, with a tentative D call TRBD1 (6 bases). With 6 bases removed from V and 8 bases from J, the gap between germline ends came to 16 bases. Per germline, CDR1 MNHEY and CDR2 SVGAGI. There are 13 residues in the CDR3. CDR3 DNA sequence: TGTGCCAGCAGACCAACAGGGACAAAGGGCTACACCTTC. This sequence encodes CASRPTGTKGYTF.

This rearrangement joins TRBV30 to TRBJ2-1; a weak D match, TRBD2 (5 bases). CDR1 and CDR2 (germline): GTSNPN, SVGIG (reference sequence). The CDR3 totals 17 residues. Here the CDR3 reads CARRRSYSLSYPNEQFF. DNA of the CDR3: TGTGCAAGGAGGCGTAGTTATTCCCTTTCATATCCTAATGAGCAGTTCTTC.

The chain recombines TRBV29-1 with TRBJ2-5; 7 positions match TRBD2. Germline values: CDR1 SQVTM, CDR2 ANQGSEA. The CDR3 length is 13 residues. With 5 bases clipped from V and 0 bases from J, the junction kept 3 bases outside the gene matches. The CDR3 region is CSVLRGYQETQYF. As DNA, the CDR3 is TGCAGCGTTCTGCGGGGGTACCAAGAGACCCAGTACTTC.

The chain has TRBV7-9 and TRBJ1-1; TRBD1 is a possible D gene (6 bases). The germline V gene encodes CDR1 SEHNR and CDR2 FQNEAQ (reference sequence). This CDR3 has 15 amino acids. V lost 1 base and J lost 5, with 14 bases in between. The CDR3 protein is CASSLVFGTKTEAFF. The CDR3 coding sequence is TGTGCCAGCAGCTTAGTATTCGGGACAAAGACTGAAGCTTTCTTT.

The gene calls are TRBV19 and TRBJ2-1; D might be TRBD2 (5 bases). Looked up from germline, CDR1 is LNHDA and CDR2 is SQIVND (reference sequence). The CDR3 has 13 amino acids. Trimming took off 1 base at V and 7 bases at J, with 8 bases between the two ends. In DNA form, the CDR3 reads TGTGCCAGTAGTATAGCTTCGGGGAATGAGCAGTTCTTC. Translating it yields CASSIASGNEQFF.

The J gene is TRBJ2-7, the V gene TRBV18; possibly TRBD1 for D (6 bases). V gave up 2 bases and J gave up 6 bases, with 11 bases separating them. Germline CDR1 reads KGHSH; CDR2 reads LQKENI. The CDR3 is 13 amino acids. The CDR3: CASSPLTGREQYF. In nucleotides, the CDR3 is TGTGCCAGCTCACCATTAACAGGGCGCGAGCAGTACTTC. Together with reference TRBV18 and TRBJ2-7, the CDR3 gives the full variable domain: NAGVMQNPRHLVRRRGQEARLRCSPMKGHSHVYWYRQLPEEGLKFMVYLQKENIIDESGMPKERFSAEFPKEGPSILRIQQVVRGDSAAYFCASSPLTGREQYFGPGTRLTVT.

The CDR3: CASLRQGGEKLFF. The CDR3 region has the DNA TGTGCCAGCCTAAGACAGGGAGGTGAAAAACTGTTTTTT. The chain employs TRBV6-1 and TRBJ1-4, with 7 positions matching TRBD1. Losses at the gene ends were 8 bases for V and 7 bases for J; bases not matched to a gene: 7. Germline V lookup: CDR1 MNHNS, CDR2 SASEGT. The CDR3 covers 13 residues.

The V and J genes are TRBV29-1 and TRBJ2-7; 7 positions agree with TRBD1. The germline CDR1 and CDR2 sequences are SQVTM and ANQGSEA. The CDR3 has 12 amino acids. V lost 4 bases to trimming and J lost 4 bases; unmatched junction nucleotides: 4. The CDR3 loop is CSVGRGLYEQYF. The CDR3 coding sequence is TGCAGCGTTGGAAGGGGGCTGTACGAGCAGTACTTC.